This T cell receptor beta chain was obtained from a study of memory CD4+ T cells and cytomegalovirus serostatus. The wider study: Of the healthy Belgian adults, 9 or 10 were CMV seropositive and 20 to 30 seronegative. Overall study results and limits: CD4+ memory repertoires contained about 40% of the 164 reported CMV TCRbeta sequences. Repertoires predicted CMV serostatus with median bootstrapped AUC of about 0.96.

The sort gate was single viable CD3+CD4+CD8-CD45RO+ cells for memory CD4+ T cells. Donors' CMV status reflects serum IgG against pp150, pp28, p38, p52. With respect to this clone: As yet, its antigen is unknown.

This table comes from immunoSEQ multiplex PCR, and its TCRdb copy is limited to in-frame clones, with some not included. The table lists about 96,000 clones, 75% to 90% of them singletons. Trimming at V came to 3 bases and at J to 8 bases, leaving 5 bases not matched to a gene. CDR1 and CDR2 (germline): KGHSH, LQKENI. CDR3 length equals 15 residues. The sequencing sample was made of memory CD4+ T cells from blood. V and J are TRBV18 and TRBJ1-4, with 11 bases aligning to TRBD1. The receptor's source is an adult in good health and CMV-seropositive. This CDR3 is CASSPAGTGGEKLFF. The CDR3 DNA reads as TGTGCCAGCTCACCCGCCGGGACAGGGGGAGAAAAACTGTTTTTT.